Listed here are 5 T cell receptor beta chains from one sample, sequenced in a study of cytomegalovirus exposure and HLA in healthy donors (dated by TCRdb to the late 2010s). Library prep was done by the immunoSEQ multiplex PCR assay. A mixture of 60 forward primers for TCR Vbeta segments and 13 reverse primers for TCR Jbeta segments was used in the multiplex PCR. TCRdb stores this immuneACCESS table with in-frame sequences only. Part of the clones is absent; in the studies checked, under half of the shortfall reflects unresolved V genes, and no reason is known for the rest. In all, the sample holds more than 150,000 clones, and approximately 80% of those were seen once. The ten largest clones capture 1.5% to 2% of the sample. The sample taken for sequencing was PBMCs. The receptors originated from a young man in good health and CMV-seronegative.

The rearrangement joins TRBV7-9 to TRBJ1-4; 10 positions agree with TRBD1. The germline gives CDR1 SEHNR, CDR2 FQNEAQ (reference sequence). The length of the CDR3 is 17 residues. Trimming took 4 bases from V and 3 from J; bases not matched to a gene: 8. This CDR3 is CASSSRTGGAPNEKLFF. DNA for the CDR3: TGTGCCAGCAGCTCCCGGACAGGGGGGGCACCTAATGAAAAACTGTTTTTT.

The chain recombines TRBV27 with TRBJ1-5; D not resolved. Trimming took off 7 bases at V and 5 bases at J, with 15 bases between the two ends. The germline V gene encodes CDR1 MNHEY and CDR2 SMNVEV (reference sequence). The CDR3 consists of 14 residues. The chain's CDR3 is CASTRTSGDQPQHF. In nucleotides, the CDR3 is TGTGCCAGCACCCGAACCAGCGGGGATCAGCCCCAGCATTTT.

The V call is TRBV29-1, the J call TRBJ1-2; the D gene is possibly TRBD1 (6 bases). The V and J ends lost 5 bases and 8 bases respectively, with 15 bases between them. Germline values: CDR1 SQVTM, CDR2 ANQGSEA. The CDR3 contains 12 residues. DNA of the CDR3: TGCAGCGTTCTAGGGGGGGCGGGCGGCTACACCTTC. It specifies CSVLGGAGGYTF.

This clone was recorded a few times. The J gene is TRBJ2-7, the V gene TRBV10-3, with 7 bases lining up with TRBD1. Germline V gene data show CDR1 as ENHRY and CDR2 as SYGVKD. The CDR3 sequence is 15 residues long. V shed 2 bases and J 7 bases; nucleotides not matched to a gene: 11. CDR3 sequence (DNA): TGTGCCATCAGTGAGCCGACAGGGATCCCGGGGGAGCAGTACTTC. Encoded protein: CAISEPTGIPGEQYF.

The rearrangement joins TRBV2 to TRBJ2-7, with 10 nucleotides matching TRBD1. The junction had 5 bases not matched to a gene; V was cut back by 10 bases and J by 5 bases. CDR1 and CDR2 (germline): SNHLY, FYNNEI. The CDR3 covers 12 residues. The CDR3 nucleotides are TGTGCCAAGGGACAGGGGCTTAACGAGCAGTACTTC. Its translation is CAKGQGLNEQYF.